Below are 19 T cell receptor beta chains sequenced from a single sample in a study of Graves' ophthalmopathy and Graves' hyperthyroidism. Transcripts of RNA were the source for amplifying TCR beta CDR3 regions. Scientists carried out first-round RT-PCR using HTBI primers and then a second-round multiplex PCR. TCRdb processed the multiplex PCR reads anew with MiXCR; each CDR3 protein has one entry. The sample has about 220,000 distinct CDR3 sequences, about 22% seen once. Input material: peripheral blood. Receptors were obtained from a woman between 45 and 60 years old with Graves' ophthalmopathy.

The rearrangement uses TRBV24-1 and TRBJ2-5, with no clear D. Looked up from germline, CDR1 is KGHDR and CDR2 is SFDVKD. This CDR3 comprises 13 residues. V lost 4 bases and J lost 3, with 8 bases in between. The chain's CDR3 is CATSEAIKETQYF. In DNA, the CDR3 is TGTGCCACCAGTGAAGCCATCAAAGAGACCCAGTACTTC.

At least ten counts were recorded for this clonotype. V and J are TRBV5-1 and TRBJ2-5, with D maybe TRBD2 (6 bases). The CDR3 contains 14 residues. V dropped 4 bases and J dropped 2 bases, with 12 bases sitting between them. CDR1 and CDR2 from the germline V gene are SGHRS and YFSETQ. CDR3 sequence: CASSQGGVQETQYF. CDR3 nucleotide sequence: TGCGCCAGCAGCCAAGGCGGGGTGCAAGAGACCCAGTACTTC.

The sample holds many counts of this clonotype. The chain combines TRBV27 with TRBJ1-1; D is undetermined. CDR1 and CDR2 (germline): MNHEY, SMNVEV (reference sequence). The V end was cut by 1 base, the J end by 1 base, with 13 bases between. This CDR3 comprises 16 residues. The CDR3 sequence is CASSLFYGPRNTEAFF. The CDR3 coding sequence is TGTGCCAGCAGTTTATTCTACGGGCCGAGGAACACTGAAGCTTTCTTT.

This clonotype was seen repeatedly, ten times or more. The J gene is TRBJ1-2, the V gene TRBV28; 7 bases align to TRBD1. The CDR3 spans 14 residues. CDR1 MDHEN and CDR2 SYDVKM come from the germline V gene. V was pared by 6 bases and J by 2 bases, with 6 bases of the junction left unmatched. CDR3 bases: TGTGCCAGCAGAACCACGGGACAGAACTATGGCTACACCTTC. Translating gives CASRTTGQNYGYTF.

The V call is TRBV28, the J call TRBJ1-1; 8 bases map to TRBD1. Germline V gene sequence: CDR1 MDHEN, CDR2 SYDVKM. The V segment lost 3 bases and the J segment 0 bases; nucleotides outside the gene matches: 9. This CDR3 comprises 17 residues. CDR3 amino acids: CASSFGPGQALNTEAFF. The CDR3 bases are TGTGCCAGCAGTTTTGGGCCGGGACAGGCCCTGAACACTGAAGCTTTCTTT.

This clonotype was seen many times. In DNA, the CDR3 is TGTGCCAGCAGTTTGGGGGCGACAGGGGGCGAGGTTTCACCCCTCCACTTT. It codes for CASSLGATGGEVSPLHF. The chain joins TRBV12-3 or TRBV12-4 to TRBJ1-6, with 10 nucleotides matching TRBD1. The CDR3 covers 17 residues. V lost 3 bases to trimming and J lost 9 bases; unmatched junction nucleotides: 11.

This clonotype was seen ten or more times. One base away lies a much larger clone, so this may be a sequencing read error. This rearrangement joins TRBV12-3 or TRBV12-4 to TRBJ1-1; D not resolved. CDR3 size: 15 residues. CDR3 DNA: TGTGCCAGCAGTCGCGGCCAGTTCATGAACACTGAAACTTTCTTT. Its protein is CASSRGQFMNTETFF.

This rearrangement joins TRBV6-1 to TRBJ1-5; possibly TRBD1 for D (6 bases). V lost 7 bases and J 6 bases, leaving 16 bases between the germline ends. Germline V gene lookup returns CDR1 MNHNS and CDR2 SASEGT. The length of the CDR3 is 14 residues. Here the CDR3 reads CASKQQGIGQPQHF. Written as DNA, the CDR3 is TGTGCCAGCAAACAACAGGGAATAGGTCAGCCCCAGCATTTT.

The chain is built from TRBV5-1 and TRBJ2-5; 12 nucleotides agree with TRBD2. Germline loops: CDR1 SGHRS, CDR2 YFSETQ. The CDR3 runs 17 residues. V gave up 4 bases and J gave up 2 bases; unmatched junction bases: 9. CDR3 sequence reads: CASSINSGTSGQETQYF. The CDR3 region has the DNA TGCGCCAGCAGCATTAATTCCGGGACTAGCGGGCAAGAGACCCAGTACTTC.

This clonotype was detected many times. The chain has TRBV7-3 and TRBJ2-5; 14 bases fit TRBD2. This CDR3 has 17 residues. After removal of 5 bases from V and 2 bases from J, the junction contained 7 bases not matched to a gene. Per the germline V gene, CDR1 is SGHTA and CDR2 is FQGTGA. The CDR3 here is CASSPGTSGSRQETQYF. The CDR3 region has the DNA TGTGCCAGCAGCCCCGGGACTAGCGGGAGTCGGCAAGAGACCCAGTACTTC.

This clonotype was counted a few times. This chain uses TRBV2 with TRBJ2-3; D call uncertain. Deletions cut 4 bases from V and 2 bases from J, with 10 bases between. The V gene's germline CDR1 is SNHLY and CDR2 FYNNEI. There are 14 residues in the CDR3. The CDR3 DNA reads as TGTGCCAGCAGTGGAACCACCCACACAGATACGCAGTATTTT. Its protein product is CASSGTTHTDTQYF.

The genes are TRBV12-3 or TRBV12-4 and TRBJ2-7; D not certain. V shed 2 bases and J shed 12 bases, with 14 bases lying between them. The CDR3 spans 12 residues. The CDR3 loop is CASSLSGERSYF. In nucleotides, the CDR3 is TGTGCCAGCAGTTTATCGGGCGAGCGATCGTACTTC.

This clonotype was seen ten or more times. The chain employs TRBV19 and TRBJ2-5, with 7 positions matching TRBD1. V was clipped by 3 bases and J by 2 bases; unmatched bases: 6. CDR1 and CDR2 (germline): LNHDA, SQIVND (reference sequence). CDR3 length: 15 amino acids. CDR3 loop: CASSIGTAAQETQYF. As DNA, the CDR3 is TGTGCCAGTAGTATTGGGACAGCTGCGCAAGAGACCCAGTACTTC.

To note about this clonotype: Since a much larger clone is just one base distant, this may be a read error. The chain joins TRBV2 to TRBJ2-5; 11 bases line up with TRBD1. CDR3 length equals 15 residues. Per the germline V gene, CDR1 is SNHLY and CDR2 is FYNNEI. The trim removed 6 bases at V and 5 bases at J, leaving 8 bases unmatched. CDR3 residues: CASRAGQGARETQYF. The CDR3 DNA reads as TGTGCCAGCAGAGCCGGACAGGGGGCCCGGGAGACCCAGTACTTC.

With respect to this clonotype: Because the CDR3 is missing its conserved closing phenylalanine or tryptophan, this is likely a read error. Because the CDR3's place on the DNA is in doubt, the DNA is left out and the CDR3 is given as listed by TCRdb. The V call is TRBV6-1, the J call TRBJ2-7; TRBD2, the D gene given by the table, was not confirmed from the DNA. From germline, CDR1 is MNHNS and CDR2 SASEGT. The CDR3 contains 8 residues when both ends are counted. The CDR3 reads CASSGLAG.

The V call is TRBV6-2 or TRBV6-3, the J call TRBJ2-7; 12 bases match TRBD2. There are 15 residues in the CDR3. The V and J ends lost 6 bases and 5 bases, in that order; junction bases with no gene match: 8. Germline-derived CDR1 and CDR2 are MNHEY and SVGEGT. The CDR3 DNA is TGTGCCAGCAGGGAGACTAGCGGGAGAAGGGACGAGCAGTACTTC. It translates to CASRETSGRRDEQYF.

This clonotype has a handful of counts. The chain recombines TRBV3-1 with TRBJ1-6; D is ambiguous. CDR3 length: 16 amino acids. Trimming took off 4 bases at V and 6 bases at J, with 16 bases between the two ends. The germline gives CDR1 LGHDT, CDR2 YNNKEL (reference sequence). The CDR3 sequence: CASSPYWESRNSPLHF. For the CDR3, the DNA is TGTGCCAGCAGCCCATACTGGGAAAGTCGTAATTCACCCCTCCACTTT.

This clonotype was recorded many times. CDR3 protein: CSAHPPRNRLGRETQYF. The CDR3 nucleotides are TGCAGTGCTCACCCGCCCCGAAATAGACTGGGGAGGGAGACCCAGTACTTC. The rearrangement joins TRBV20-1 to TRBJ2-5; the D gene is possibly TRBD2 (6 bases). Looked up from germline, CDR1 is DFQATT and CDR2 is SNEGSKA (reference sequence). CDR3 length: 17 amino acids. The V end lost 5 bases, the J end lost 5 bases, and 27 bases lay between the germline ends.

This clonotype has ten or more counts. The rearrangement links TRBV18 to TRBJ2-7, with D tentatively TRBD1 or TRBD2 (7 bases each). There are 13 residues in the CDR3. V lost 4 bases and J lost 5, with 12 bases in between. Germline V CDR1 and CDR2: KGHSH, LQKENI. The chain's CDR3 is CASSRQGGDEQYF. CDR3 nucleotide sequence: TGTGCCAGCTCACGACAGGGAGGGGACGAGCAGTACTTC.